The clone carrying this T cell receptor (beta chain) was counted a single time. The target antigen is unknown. These data belong to a study of T cell responses to AZD1222 COVID-19 vaccine. Study results and caveats: Spike-specific TCR breadth and depth both grew after two AZD1222 doses.

Germline CDR1 is LGHNA and CDR2 is YNFKEQ. CDR3 length: 12 amino acids. V shed 1 base and J shed 6 bases, with 7 bases lying between them. Clones were read by immunoSEQ multiplex PCR, and TCRdb kept only the in-frame ones, dropping some. The sample gives some 180,000 clones, roughly 94% of which show up once; 1.6% is in the top ten. Whether given at about 4 or about 12 weeks, second doses were pooled. The sample here was peripheral blood, taken 28 days after the second AZD1222 dose. The receptor comes from an adult who received the AZD1222 COVID-19 vaccine. This chain uses TRBV4-2 with TRBJ2-7; D gene uncertain. CDR3 in DNA: TGTGCCAGCAGCCAAGGGGTTTCCGAGCAGTACTTC. Its translation is CASSQGVSEQYF.